This T cell receptor beta chain was sequenced during a study of T cells in Graves' hyperthyroidism and ophthalmopathy. Study findings and constraints: The blood repertoire included most of the expanded thyroid clonotypes above 0.001.

This CDR3 comprises 15 residues. The V gene lost 0 bases and the J gene lost 7 bases, with 10 bases spanning the gap. Per germline, CDR1 MGHRA and CDR2 YSYEKL. RNA transcripts were the template for amplifying TCR beta CDR3 regions. A first-round RT-PCR of the TCR CDR3 used the HTBI primer set. One entry per CDR3 protein, called by TCRdb with MiXCR from the multiplex PCR reads. The sample yields some 500,000 distinct CDR3 sequences, about 15% seen once. Lactation, pregnancy, other autoimmune disease or uncontrolled infection led to exclusion of patients. As concerns this clonotype: Its antigen remains unidentified.

The sequenced sample consisted of blood. The rearrangement uses TRBV4-1 and TRBJ1-6; D may be TRBD1 (5 bases). This TCR derives from a woman in her 30s with Graves' ophthalmopathy. The CDR3 reads CASSQDQGLNSPLHF. In DNA form, the CDR3 reads TGCGCCAGCAGCCAAGATCAGGGATTAAATTCACCCCTCCACTTT.